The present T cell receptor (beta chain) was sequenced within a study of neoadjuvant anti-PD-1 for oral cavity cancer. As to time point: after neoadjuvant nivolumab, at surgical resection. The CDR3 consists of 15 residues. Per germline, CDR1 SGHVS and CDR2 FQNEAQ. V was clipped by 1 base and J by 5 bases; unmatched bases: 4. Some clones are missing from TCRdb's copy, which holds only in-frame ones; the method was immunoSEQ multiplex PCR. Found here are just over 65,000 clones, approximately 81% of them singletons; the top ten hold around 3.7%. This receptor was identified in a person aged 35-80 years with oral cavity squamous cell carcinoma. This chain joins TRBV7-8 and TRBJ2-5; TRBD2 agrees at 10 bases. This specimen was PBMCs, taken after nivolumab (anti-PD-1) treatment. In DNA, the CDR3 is TGTGCCAGCAGCTTAGGCGGTAGCGGGAGGGAGACCCAGTACTTC. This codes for CASSLGGSGRETQYF.